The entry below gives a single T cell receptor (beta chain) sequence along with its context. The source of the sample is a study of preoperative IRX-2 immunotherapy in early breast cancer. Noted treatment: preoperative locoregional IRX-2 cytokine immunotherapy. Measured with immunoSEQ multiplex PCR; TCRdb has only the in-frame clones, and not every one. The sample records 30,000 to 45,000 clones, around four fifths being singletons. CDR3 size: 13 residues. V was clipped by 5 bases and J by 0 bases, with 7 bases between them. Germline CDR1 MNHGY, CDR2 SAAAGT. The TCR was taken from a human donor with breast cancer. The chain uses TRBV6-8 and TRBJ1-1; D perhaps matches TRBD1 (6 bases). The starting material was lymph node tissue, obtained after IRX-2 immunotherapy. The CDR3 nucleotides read TGTGCCAGCAGTACAGGGTTGAACACTGAAGCTTTCTTT. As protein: CASSTGLNTEAFF.